The entry that follows covers one T cell receptor (beta chain) sequence. Its antigen is undetermined. At one of its ends the junction is not consistent with the germline gene, which may arise from a read error. This specimen comes from a study of regulatory T cells in long-lasting Graves disease. Study findings and constraints: Limited samples may have lowered accuracy. Persistent disease showed a preference for TRBV28, TRBJ1-2 and TRBJ2-5.

The time point denotes: newly diagnosed GD, antithyroid drugs for less than 3 months. The authors made the TCR library using RNA they extracted from PBMCs. The CDR3 contains 14 residues. Arm-PCR of CDR3 regions and iRepertoire HTBI primers were the basis on which TCR beta libraries were built. Each CDR3 protein gets one entry after TCRdb re-called the multiplex PCR reads with MiXCR. Among about 220,000 distinct CDR3 sequences listed, around a fifth were seen once. Separately, the same data were catalogued under a study of T cells in Graves' hyperthyroidism and ophthalmopathy.

The source material was peripheral blood mononuclear cells (PBMCs), sampled at new diagnosis, from a patient treated with antithyroid drugs. This sequence joins TRBV12-3 or TRBV12-4 and TRBJ1-1; D not resolved. The TCR was taken from a woman younger than 45 with Graves disease. In DNA form, the CDR3 reads TGTGCCAGCAGGTCCCTAAGGGTCCAGCATGCGGCTCTCTTT. Translating it yields CASRSLRVQHAALF.